The 15 T cell receptor beta chains listed next were all sequenced from one sample in a study of blood T cell repertoires in COVID-19. The table came from immunoSEQ multiplex PCR; TCRdb's copy has only in-frame clones and leaves some out. The table shows hundreds of thousands of clones, with around 86% occurring only once. The sample taken for sequencing was peripheral blood. These TCRs come from a woman aged 50 to 60 with COVID-19, enrolled during active disease.

CDR3 sequence reads: CASTQSPLAGNTGELFF. The CDR3 coding sequence is TGTGCCAGTACCCAATCCCCTCTAGCGGGTAACACCGGGGAGCTGTTTTTT. J is TRBJ2-2 and V is TRBV19; TRBD2 agrees at 8 bases. V was clipped by 7 bases and J by 2 bases; unmatched bases: 12. The CDR3 has 17 amino acids. Germline V gene lookup returns CDR1 LNHDA and CDR2 SQIVND (reference sequence). Drawing the rest from reference TRBV19 and TRBJ2-2, the complete variable domain is DGGITQSPKYLFRKEGQNVTLSCEQNLNHDAMYWYRQDPGQGLRLIYYSQIVNDFQKGDIAEGYSVSREKKESFPLTVTSAQKNPTAFYLCASTQSPLAGNTGELFFGEGSRLTVL.

The rearrangement joins TRBV24-1 to TRBJ2-1, with 11 bases matching TRBD2. CDR3 size: 16 residues. Germline trimming cut 4 bases from V and 3 bases from J; bases unmatched to any gene: 4. Germline V lookup: CDR1 KGHDR, CDR2 SFDVKD. CDR3 loop: CATSDDSGRDYNEQFF. CDR3 DNA: TGTGCCACCAGTGACGATAGCGGGAGGGACTACAATGAGCAGTTCTTC.

This chain joins TRBV7-2 and TRBJ1-1; the D is unclear. The CDR3 is 11 residues long. Germline CDR1 reads SGHTA; CDR2 reads FQGNSA. CDR3 DNA: TGTCAGTCTCGCATGAACACTGAAGCTTTCTTT. It codes for CQSRMNTEAFF.

The V call is TRBV19, the J call TRBJ2-7, with 8 nucleotides matching TRBD2. The V segment lost 10 bases and the J segment 6 bases; nucleotides outside the gene matches: 11. The CDR3 contains 13 residues. CDR1 LNHDA and CDR2 SQIVND come from the germline V gene (reference sequence). CDR3 sequence reads: CATRRAGEGEQYF. The CDR3 nucleotides read TGTGCCACCCGGAGAGCGGGAGAGGGCGAGCAGTACTTC.

The genes are TRBV29-1 and TRBJ2-1; no clear D. Germline V gives CDR1 SQVTM, CDR2 ANQGSEA. The CDR3 runs to 13 residues. Trimming took off 5 bases at V and 0 bases at J, with 8 bases between the two ends. In nucleotides, the CDR3 is TGCAGCGTTCGCGCGAGCTCCTACAATGAGCAGTTCTTC. It translates to CSVRASSYNEQFF.

V is TRBV4-2 and J is TRBJ2-6; TRBD1 matches at 8 bases. The CDR3 extends over 17 amino acids. V was clipped by 1 base and J by 1 base; unmatched bases: 3. From germline, CDR1 is LGHNA and CDR2 YNFKEQ. CDR3 protein: CASSQGTGQSGANVLTF. The CDR3 nucleotides read TGTGCCAGCAGCCAAGGGACAGGGCAATCTGGGGCCAACGTCCTGACTTTC.

This chain links TRBV6-1 with TRBJ1-1, with TRBD1 matching 8 bases. The length of the CDR3 is 15 residues. Per germline, CDR1 MNHNS and CDR2 SASEGT. V was pared by 2 bases and J by 1 base, with 3 bases of the junction left unmatched. CDR3 DNA sequence: TGTGCCAGCAGTGAACAGGGGGCCAGGAACACTGAAGCTTTCTTT. It translates to CASSEQGARNTEAFF.

The V call is TRBV27, the J call TRBJ1-3, with 12 nucleotides matching TRBD1. This CDR3 is built from 22 residues. Per the germline V gene, CDR1 is MNHEY and CDR2 is SMNVEV (reference sequence). J was trimmed by 0 bases and V by 5 bases; bases with no gene match: 20. The CDR3 coding sequence is TGTGCCAGCAGTCGCTACTTCTTAGGGACAGGGGGCACGGAGAGCTCTGGAAACACCATATATTTT. Its translation is CASSRYFLGTGGTESSGNTIYF.

The chain combines TRBV7-2 with TRBJ1-2, with 8 bases matching TRBD1. The CDR3 consists of 14 residues. Trimming took 5 bases from V and 3 from J; bases not matched to a gene: 5. Germline assignment: CDR1 SGHTA and CDR2 FQGNSA. Here the CDR3 DNA reads TGTGCCAGCAGCCACCCGGGACAGGACTATGGCTACACCTTC. This sequence encodes CASSHPGQDYGYTF.

V usage is TRBV10-3 and J usage is TRBJ2-3, with no clear D. The CDR3 contains 13 residues. Between the trimmed V and J ends, which lost 5 bases and 2 bases, there was a span of 8 bases. CDR1 and CDR2 (germline): ENHRY, SYGVKD. In nucleotides, the CDR3 is TGTGCCATCAGTAGCGCCAACACAGATACGCAGTATTTT. This translates into CAISSANTDTQYF.

The V gene is TRBV10-2, the J gene TRBJ2-1, with 10 positions matching TRBD2. The CDR3 covers 16 residues. With V trimmed by 0 bases and J by 4 bases, 3 bases remained unmatched. Germline-derived CDR1 and CDR2 are WSHSY and SAAADI. CDR3 amino acids: CASSESGLARYNEQFF. CDR3 nucleotide sequence: TGCGCCAGCAGTGAGTCGGGACTAGCGCGATACAATGAGCAGTTCTTC.

This chain joins TRBV11-2 and TRBJ2-3, with 8 bases that match TRBD2. The CDR3 length is 15 residues. Germline V gives CDR1 SGHAT, CDR2 FQNNGV. Trimming at V came to 6 bases and at J to 4 bases, leaving 9 bases not matched to a gene. The CDR3: CASSSGTSGPDTQYF. The CDR3 DNA follows: TGTGCCAGCAGTAGCGGGACTAGTGGGCCAGATACGCAGTATTTT.

This rearrangement joins TRBV18 to TRBJ2-2; D is unresolved. The length of the CDR3 is 14 residues. The V and J ends lost 3 bases and 3 bases respectively, with 8 bases between them. The germline gives CDR1 KGHSH, CDR2 LQKENI. DNA of the CDR3: TGTGCCAGCTCACCGGTAGGAGACACCGGGGAGCTGTTTTTT. It encodes CASSPVGDTGELFF.

This chain connects TRBV19 to TRBJ1-1, with 8 bases identical to TRBD1. The V and J ends lost 6 bases and 5 bases, in that order; junction bases with no gene match: 11. Germline CDR1 LNHDA, CDR2 SQIVND (reference sequence). The CDR3 consists of 15 residues. The CDR3 DNA follows: TGTGCCAGTAGCCTGCGTCAGGGGGCGAGAACTGAAGCTTTCTTT. Its protein is CASSLRQGARTEAFF.

This chain connects TRBV5-6 to TRBJ2-3; 8 bases line up with TRBD1. Trimming cost V 2 bases and J 3 bases; bases outside gene matches: 11. CDR1 and CDR2 (germline): SGHDT, YYEEEE. The CDR3 is 17 amino acids. For the CDR3, the DNA is TGTGCCAGCAGCTTCTACGGGACAGGTGGGGGGACAGATACGCAGTATTTT. Protein: CASSFYGTGGGTDTQYF.